The rows below give T cell receptor beta chains drawn from one sample of a study of T cells of healthy individuals. MiXCR was run by TCRdb on the 5' RACE reads, yielding one entry per CDR3 protein. The data hold around 98,000 distinct CDR3 sequences, with under 20% observed a single time. The receptors originated from a human donor in good health. Both conserved end residues are part of each CDR3. A D gene is named only where the DNA matches it firmly. Where a row states a size, it is once, few, many or the class of an expanded clone; other rows omit it.

cdr3_nt	cdr3_aa	j_call	d_call	v_call	clone_size
TGCGCCAGCAGCCAGGAGGGGGTACGAAACACTGAAGCTTTCTTT	CASSQEGVRNTEAFF	TRBJ1-1	NA	TRBV4-1	few
TGTGCCAGCAGCGTGTCGGCAGGGGAGGGGATATATACCTTC	CASSVSAGEGIYTF	TRBJ1-2	NA	TRBV9	many
TGTGCCAGCAGCCCAGGTGGGGGGGCAGATACGCAGTATTTT	CASSPGGGADTQYF	TRBJ2-3	TRBD2	TRBV7-8	many
TGCGCCAGCAGCCAAGGGCGGGGGGCCGATGAGCAGTTCTTC	CASSQGRGADEQFF	TRBJ2-1	TRBD2	TRBV4-3	few
TGCGCCAGCAGCCCCCGAGGGACACGGGACTCACCCCTCCACTTT	CASSPRGTRDSPLHF	TRBJ1-6	NA	TRBV4-3	many
TGTGCCACCAAATCCGAAGGGAGGGAGAGTCAGCCCCAGCATTTT	CATKSEGRESQPQHF	TRBJ1-5	NA	TRBV15	few
TGCAGTGCTAGAGATGGACCCCTGACATTAAGCTCCTATAATTCACCCCTCCACTTT	CSARDGPLTLSSYNSPLHF	TRBJ1-6	NA	TRBV20-1	NA
TGTGCCAGTAGTATATCCGGGACTGGTACAAACATTCAGTACTTC	CASSISGTGTNIQYF	TRBJ2-4	NA	TRBV19	NA
TGTGCCATCAGGACGACAGGGGGCGGAGAGACCCAGTACTTC	CAIRTTGGGETQYF	TRBJ2-5	TRBD1	TRBV10-3	NA
TGTGCCAGCAGCTCACTCAATGGCGGGTACAATGAGCAGTTCTTC	CASSSLNGGYNEQFF	TRBJ2-1	NA	TRBV7-3	few
TGCGCCAGCAGCGTTTCGGGAGCATACAATGAGCAGTTCTTC	CASSVSGAYNEQFF	TRBJ2-1	NA	TRBV5-1	NA
TGCAGTGCTAGCAGCCCTTTGGGCCAAGAGACCCAGTACTTC	CSASSPLGQETQYF	TRBJ2-5	NA	TRBV20-1	NA
TGTGCCAGCAGTGAAGAGACAGGGAACTATAATTCACCCCTCCACTTT	CASSEETGNYNSPLHF	TRBJ1-6	TRBD1	TRBV2	few
TGCGCCAGCAGCTCGTCGGACGGGTACACTGAAGCTTTCTTT	CASSSSDGYTEAFF	TRBJ1-1	NA	TRBV4-1	many
TGTGCCATCAGTGAACGACCGGGACTAGCGGGAGGGCTCACAGATACGCAGTATTTT	CAISERPGLAGGLTDTQYF	TRBJ2-3	TRBD2	TRBV10-3	NA
TGTGCCAGCAGCTTGGTGACTAGCGCTAACACCGGGGAGCTGTTTTTT	CASSLVTSANTGELFF	TRBJ2-2	TRBD2	TRBV7-2	few
TGTGCCAGCAGTGGTCCGGGCTCGCCTCAAGAGACCCAGTACTTC	CASSGPGSPQETQYF	TRBJ2-5	NA	TRBV25-1	NA
TGCAGTGCTAGAGATTCAGGGGGCAACACTGAAGCTTTCTTT	CSARDSGGNTEAFF	TRBJ1-1	TRBD1	TRBV20-1	NA
TGTGCCAGCAGTTACAGGTCAGGCGGCTACTATGGCTACACCTTC	CASSYRSGGYYGYTF	TRBJ1-2	NA	TRBV6-5	NA
TGTGCCACCAGCGTTGGTAGGACAGGGTCACAAGAGACCCAGTACTTC	CATSVGRTGSQETQYF	TRBJ2-5	TRBD1	TRBV15	few
TGTGCCAGCAGCGTCCGGACGGGATTGAACACTGAAGCTTTCTTT	CASSVRTGLNTEAFF	TRBJ1-1	NA	TRBV7-8	NA
TGTGCCAGCAGCCCCTCTAGGGGACAGGGGTACGATACGCAGTATTTT	CASSPSRGQGYDTQYF	TRBJ2-3	TRBD1	TRBV28	NA
TGTGCCAGCAGTCTGATTCGAGCGGGGGGGTATGAGCAGTTCTTC	CASSLIRAGGYEQFF	TRBJ2-1	TRBD2	TRBV12-3/TRBV12-4	once
TGCAGCGTCCGAGGGTCCTACAATGAGCAGTTCTTC	CSVRGSYNEQFF	TRBJ2-1	NA	TRBV29-1	many